This T cell receptor (beta chain) was profiled in a study of cytomegalovirus exposure and HLA in healthy donors. With 60 Vbeta and 13 Jbeta primers, the PCR was carried out. Clones were sequenced by immunoSEQ multiplex PCR, and TCRdb holds only the in-frame ones, with some missing. The sample holds over 65,000 clones; 70% to 80% are singletons and the top ten take 2.5% to 4%. The germline V gene encodes CDR1 SNHLY and CDR2 FYNNEI. This CDR3 is 12 amino acids long. The V gene lost 5 bases and the J gene lost 9 bases, with 14 bases spanning the gap. The chain couples TRBV2 to TRBJ2-7, with a weak D call TRBD2 (6 bases). The sequence came from a man over 45 in good health and CMV-seronegative. The sample comprised PBMCs. For the CDR3, the DNA is TGTGCCAGCAGTCCGGGACTCTTATTGCAGTACTTC. Its translation: CASSPGLLLQYF. Based on the CDR3 plus reference TRBV2 and TRBJ2-7, the full variable domain is EPEVTQTPSHQVTQMGQEVILRCVPISNHLYFYWYRQILGQKVEFLVSFYNNEISEKSEIFDDQFSVERPDGSNFTLKIRSTKLEDSAMYFCASSPGLLLQYFGPGTRLTVT.